This TCR beta chain is drawn from a study of blood T cell repertoires in COVID-19. Generated by immunoSEQ multiplex PCR, the TCRdb table keeps only in-frame clones and is missing some. In the table there are 200,000 to 250,000 clones, approximately 80% of which are singletons. Trimming removed 3 bases from V and 5 bases from J; junction bases left unmatched: 10. This CDR3 has 17 residues. Germline loops: CDR1 SGHTA, CDR2 FQGNSA. The study drew participants aged about 18 to 89 years from some 24 US areas. The sample comprised PBMCs or T cells enriched from blood (not recorded which). V and J are TRBV7-2 and TRBJ2-2; the match to TRBD1 covers 9 bases. The TCR sequence derives from a woman aged 55 to 70 who had recovered from COVID-19. DNA for the CDR3: TGTGCCAGCAGCTTGCGGACAGGGGCGATTCTAACCGGGGAGCTGTTTTTT. This encodes CASSLRTGAILTGELFF.